The clone carrying this TCR beta chain was counted once. Its antigen is currently unknown. This CDR3 has 15 amino acids. J was trimmed by 5 bases and V by 2 bases; bases with no gene match: 5. Germline CDR1 reads SGHDN; CDR2 reads FVKESK. It was focal radiation plus CTLA-4 blockade with ipilimumab that patients with chemo-refractory metastatic non-small-cell lung cancer received. The sample originates from a study of radiotherapy plus CTLA-4 blockade in lung cancer. For the study at large: In less than 20% of patients, objective responses were seen; 30% to 35% had disease control. Findings and caveats of the study: Radiotherapy with ipilimumab was followed by blood expansion of tumor-derived clones.

Sequencing was performed with immunoSEQ multiplex PCR; in TCRdb, only in-frame clones are kept and a portion is missing. The sample has approximately 67,000 clones; around four fifths are singletons. The receptor was derived from a human donor with non-small cell lung cancer who had a partial response to radiotherapy plus ipilimumab. The sequencing here drew on peripheral blood, taken from a patient treated with radiotherapy plus ipilimumab. This chain uses TRBV14 with TRBJ2-2, with 7 positions matching TRBD1. This chain's CDR3 is CASSQNDRVTGELFF. DNA for the CDR3: TGTGCCAGCAGCCAAAATGACAGGGTTACCGGGGAGCTGTTTTTT. The full variable domain, in which reference TRBV14 and TRBJ2-2 provide the parts outside the CDR3, is EAGVTQFPSHSVIEKGQTVTLRCDPISGHDNLYWYRRVMGKEIKFLLHFVKESKQDESGMPNNRFLAERTGGTYSTLKVQPAELEDSGVYFCASSQNDRVTGELFFGEGSRLTVL.